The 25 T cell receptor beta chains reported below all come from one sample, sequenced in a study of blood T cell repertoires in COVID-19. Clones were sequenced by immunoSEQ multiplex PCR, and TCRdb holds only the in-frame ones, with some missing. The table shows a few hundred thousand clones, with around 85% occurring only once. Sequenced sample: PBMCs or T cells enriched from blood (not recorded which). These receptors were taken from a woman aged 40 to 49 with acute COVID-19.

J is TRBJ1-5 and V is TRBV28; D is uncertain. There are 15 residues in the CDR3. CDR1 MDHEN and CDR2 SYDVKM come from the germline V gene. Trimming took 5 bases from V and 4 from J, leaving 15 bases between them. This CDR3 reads CASSRNGDGNQPQHF. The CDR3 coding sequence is TGTGCCAGCAGTCGGAACGGGGATGGGAATCAGCCCCAGCATTTT. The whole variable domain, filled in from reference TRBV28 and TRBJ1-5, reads DVKVTQSSRYLVKRTGEKVFLECVQDMDHENMFWYRQDPGLGLRLIYFSYDVKMKEKGDIPEGYSVSREKKERFSLILESASTNQTSMYLCASSRNGDGNQPQHFGDGTRLSIL.

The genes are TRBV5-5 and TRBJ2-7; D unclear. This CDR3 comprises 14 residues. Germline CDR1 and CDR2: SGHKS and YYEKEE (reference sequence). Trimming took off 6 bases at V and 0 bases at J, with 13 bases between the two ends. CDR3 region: CASNLFGSSYEQYF. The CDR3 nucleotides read TGTGCCAGCAACCTGTTCGGGTCCTCCTACGAGCAGTACTTC.

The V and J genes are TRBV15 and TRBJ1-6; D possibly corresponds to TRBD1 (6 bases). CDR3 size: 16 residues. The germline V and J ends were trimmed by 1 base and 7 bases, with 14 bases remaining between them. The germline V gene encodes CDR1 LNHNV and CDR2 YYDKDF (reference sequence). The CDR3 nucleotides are TGTGCCACCAGCAGAGCCCTGGACAGCCTGAATTCACCCCTCCACTTT. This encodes CATSRALDSLNSPLHF.

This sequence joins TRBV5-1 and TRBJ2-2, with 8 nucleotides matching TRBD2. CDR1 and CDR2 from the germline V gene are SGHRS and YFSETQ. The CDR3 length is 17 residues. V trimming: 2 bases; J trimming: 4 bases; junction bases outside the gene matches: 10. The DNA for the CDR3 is TGCGCCAGCAGCTTCGACAAAGCGGGAGAAATCACCGGGGAGCTGTTTTTT. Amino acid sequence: CASSFDKAGEITGELFF.

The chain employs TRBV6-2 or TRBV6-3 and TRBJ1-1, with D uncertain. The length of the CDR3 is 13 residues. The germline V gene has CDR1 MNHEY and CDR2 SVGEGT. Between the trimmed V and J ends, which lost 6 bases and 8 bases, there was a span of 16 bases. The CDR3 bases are TGTGCCAGCAGCTATTCTGGGCCGGGGGAAGCTTTCTTT. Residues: CASSYSGPGEAFF.

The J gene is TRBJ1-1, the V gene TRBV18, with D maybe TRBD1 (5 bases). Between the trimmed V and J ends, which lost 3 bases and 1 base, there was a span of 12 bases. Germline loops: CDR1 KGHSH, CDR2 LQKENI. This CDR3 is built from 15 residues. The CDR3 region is CASSPGLLPNTEAFF. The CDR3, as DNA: TGTGCCAGCTCACCGGGACTTCTGCCGAACACTGAAGCTTTCTTT.

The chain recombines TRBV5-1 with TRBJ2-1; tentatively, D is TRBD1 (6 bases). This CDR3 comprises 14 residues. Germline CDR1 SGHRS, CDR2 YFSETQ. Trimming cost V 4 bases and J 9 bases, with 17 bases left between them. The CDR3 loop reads CASSMRAGDREQFF. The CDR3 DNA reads TGCGCCAGCAGCATGAGGGCAGGGGACCGTGAGCAGTTCTTC.

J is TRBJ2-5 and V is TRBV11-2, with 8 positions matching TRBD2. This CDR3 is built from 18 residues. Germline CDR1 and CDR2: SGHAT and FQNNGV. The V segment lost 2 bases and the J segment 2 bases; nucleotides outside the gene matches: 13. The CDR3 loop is CASSLYPRTSGIQETQYF. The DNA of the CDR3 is TGTGCCAGCAGCTTATACCCCCGTACTAGCGGAATTCAAGAGACCCAGTACTTC.

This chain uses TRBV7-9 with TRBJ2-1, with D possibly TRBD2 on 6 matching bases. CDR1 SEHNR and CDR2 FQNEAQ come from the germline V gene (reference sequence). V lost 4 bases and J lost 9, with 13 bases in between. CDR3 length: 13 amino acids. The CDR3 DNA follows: TGTGCCAGCAGCTGGGGGGAGTGGGGTGAGCAGTTCTTC. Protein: CASSWGEWGEQFF.

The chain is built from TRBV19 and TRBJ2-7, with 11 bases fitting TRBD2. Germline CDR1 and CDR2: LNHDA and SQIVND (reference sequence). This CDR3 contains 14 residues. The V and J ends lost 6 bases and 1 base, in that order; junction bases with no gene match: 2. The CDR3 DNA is TGTGCCAGTAGCGGGACTAGCGGTTCCTACGAGCAGTACTTC. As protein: CASSGTSGSYEQYF.

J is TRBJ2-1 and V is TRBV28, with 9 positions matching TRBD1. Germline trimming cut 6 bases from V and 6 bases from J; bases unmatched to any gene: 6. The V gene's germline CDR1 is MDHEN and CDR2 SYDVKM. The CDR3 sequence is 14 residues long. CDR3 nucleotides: TGTGCCAGCAGACCCGGGACAGGGCTCAATGAGCAGTTCTTC. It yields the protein CASRPGTGLNEQFF.

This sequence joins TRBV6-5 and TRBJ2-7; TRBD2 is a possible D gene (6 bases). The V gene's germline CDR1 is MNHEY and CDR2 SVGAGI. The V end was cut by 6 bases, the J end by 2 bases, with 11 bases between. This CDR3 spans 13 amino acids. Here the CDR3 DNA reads TGTGCCAGCAGGCGGGGACTGACCTACGAGCAGTACTTC. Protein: CASRRGLTYEQYF.

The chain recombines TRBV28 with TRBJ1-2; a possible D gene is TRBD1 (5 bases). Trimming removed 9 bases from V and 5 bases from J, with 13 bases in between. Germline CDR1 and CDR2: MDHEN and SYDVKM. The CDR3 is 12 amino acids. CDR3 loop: CASSGGLYGYTF. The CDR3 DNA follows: TGTGCCAGTTCTGGGGGGTTGTATGGCTACACCTTC.

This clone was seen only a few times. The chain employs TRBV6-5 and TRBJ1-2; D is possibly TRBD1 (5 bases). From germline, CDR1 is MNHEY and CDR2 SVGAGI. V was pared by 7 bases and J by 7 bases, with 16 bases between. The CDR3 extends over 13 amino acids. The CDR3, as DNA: TGTGCCAGCACCCCAAGGGGAGGGTCTGGCTACACCTTC. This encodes CASTPRGGSGYTF.

The CDR3 loop reads CASSPRYNEQFF. Here the CDR3 DNA reads TGTGCCAGCAGCCCTAGATACAATGAGCAGTTCTTC. The V call is TRBV7-2, the J call TRBJ2-1; D call uncertain. V lost 5 bases to trimming and J lost 4 bases, with 6 bases between them. This CDR3 has 12 residues. Germline loops: CDR1 SGHTA, CDR2 FQGNSA.

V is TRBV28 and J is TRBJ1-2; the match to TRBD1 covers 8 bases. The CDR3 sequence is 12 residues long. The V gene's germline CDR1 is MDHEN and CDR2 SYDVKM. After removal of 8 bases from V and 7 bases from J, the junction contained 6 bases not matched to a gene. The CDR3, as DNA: TGTGCCAGCGTGGACAGGGTGGTTGGCTACACCTTC. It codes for CASVDRVVGYTF.

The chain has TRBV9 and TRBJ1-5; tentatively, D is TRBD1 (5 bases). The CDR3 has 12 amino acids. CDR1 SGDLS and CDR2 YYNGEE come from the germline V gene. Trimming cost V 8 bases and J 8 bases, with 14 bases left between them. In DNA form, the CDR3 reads TGTGCCAGGGCCCTTGGGGGGGAGCCCCAGCATTTT. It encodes CARALGGEPQHF.

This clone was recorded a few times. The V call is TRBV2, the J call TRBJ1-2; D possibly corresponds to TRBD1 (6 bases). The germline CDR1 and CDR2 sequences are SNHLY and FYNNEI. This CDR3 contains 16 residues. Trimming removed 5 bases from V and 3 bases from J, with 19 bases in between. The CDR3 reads CASSPRGGGRDYGYTF. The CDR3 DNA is TGTGCCAGCAGTCCGCGAGGGGGGGGCAGGGACTATGGCTACACCTTC.

CDR3 sequence reads: CAISESFGARGSPLHF. Written as DNA, the CDR3 is TGTGCCATCAGTGAGTCGTTCGGCGCCAGAGGTTCACCCCTCCACTTT. The chain is built from TRBV10-3 and TRBJ1-6; the D is unclear. Germline V gene sequence: CDR1 ENHRY, CDR2 SYGVKD. V shed 0 bases and J shed 9 bases, with 15 bases lying between them. The CDR3 loop spans 16 amino acids.

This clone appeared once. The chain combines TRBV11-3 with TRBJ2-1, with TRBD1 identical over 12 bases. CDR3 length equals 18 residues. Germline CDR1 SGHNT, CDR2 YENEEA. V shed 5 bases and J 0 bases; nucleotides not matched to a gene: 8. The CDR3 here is CASSLGTGGPSSYNEQFF. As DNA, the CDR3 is TGTGCCAGCAGCCTTGGGACAGGGGGCCCGAGCTCCTACAATGAGCAGTTCTTC.

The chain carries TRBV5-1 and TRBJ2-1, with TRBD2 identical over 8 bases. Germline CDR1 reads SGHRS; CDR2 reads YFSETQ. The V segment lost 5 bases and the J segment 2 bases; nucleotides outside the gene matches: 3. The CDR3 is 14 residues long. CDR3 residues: CASRAAGAYNEQFF. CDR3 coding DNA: TGCGCCAGCAGGGCAGCGGGAGCCTACAATGAGCAGTTCTTC.

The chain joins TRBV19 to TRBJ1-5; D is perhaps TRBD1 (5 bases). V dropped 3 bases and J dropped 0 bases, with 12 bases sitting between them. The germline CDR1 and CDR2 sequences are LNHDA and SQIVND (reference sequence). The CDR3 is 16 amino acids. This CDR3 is CASSISRVYSNQPQHF. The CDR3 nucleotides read TGTGCCAGTAGTATTAGCAGGGTTTATAGCAATCAGCCCCAGCATTTT.

CDR3 amino acids: CASSDSTGDSSPLHF. The DNA for the CDR3 is TGTGCCAGCAGTGACTCGACAGGCGACAGTTCACCCCTCCACTTT. This chain links TRBV6-4 with TRBJ1-6; D possibly corresponds to TRBD1 (6 bases). Germline CDR1 MRHNA, CDR2 SNTAGT. Trimming removed 0 bases at V and 9 bases at J, with 12 bases between. The CDR3 length is 15 residues.

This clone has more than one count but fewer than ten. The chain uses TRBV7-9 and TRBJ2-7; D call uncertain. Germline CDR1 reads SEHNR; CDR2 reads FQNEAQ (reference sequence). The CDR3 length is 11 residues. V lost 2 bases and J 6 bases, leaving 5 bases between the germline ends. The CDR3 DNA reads TGTGCCAGCAGCTTATCCATCGAGCAGTACTTC. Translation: CASSLSIEQYF. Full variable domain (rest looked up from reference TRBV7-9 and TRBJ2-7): DTGVSQNPRHKITKRGQNVTFRCDPISEHNRLYWYRQTLGQGPEFLTYFQNEAQLEKSRLLSDRFSAERPKGSFSTLEIQRTEQGDSAMYLCASSLSIEQYFGPGTRLTVT.

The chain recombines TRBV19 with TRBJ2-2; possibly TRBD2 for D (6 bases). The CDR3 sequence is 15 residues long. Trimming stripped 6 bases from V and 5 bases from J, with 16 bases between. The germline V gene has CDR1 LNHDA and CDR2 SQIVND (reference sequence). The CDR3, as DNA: TGTGCCAGTAGAAGTCGGGGGACTTGGACCGGGGAGCTGTTTTTT. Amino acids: CASRSRGTWTGELFF.